This entry concerns a single TCR beta chain. Its antigen is unidentified. This sample was included in a study of OX40 agonist ivuxolimab in advanced cancers. Broader study findings: CD4+ and CD8+ blood T cells expanded clonally by week 6 at 0.1 to 3.0 mg/kg.

Sequencing used immunoSEQ multiplex PCR; TCRdb keeps in-frame clones, though not all of them. The sample yields about 37,000 clones, approximately 82% seen once. Germline loops: CDR1 SGHDT, CDR2 YYEEEE. Trimming left V 2 bases short and J 1 base short, with 9 bases between. This CDR3 spans 14 amino acids. The TCR sequence derives from an adult with an advanced solid tumor such as melanoma, head and neck, liver or kidney cancer. The source material was CD4+ or CD8+ T cells sorted from blood, sampled in a trial of the OX40 agonist ivuxolimab. The chain joins TRBV5-6 to TRBJ1-1, with D hard to call. The CDR3 sequence is CASSFPHRNTEAFF. The CDR3, as DNA: TGTGCCAGCAGCTTCCCCCACAGGAACACTGAAGCTTTCTTT.